A single sample gave rise to the 29 T cell receptor beta chains below, sequenced in a study of blood T cell repertoires in COVID-19. The table came from immunoSEQ multiplex PCR; TCRdb's copy has only in-frame clones and leaves some out. The data contain over 100,000 clones, over 60% of them singletons. The sequenced material came from peripheral blood. The receptors were sampled from a woman in her 70s with acute or convalescent COVID-19.

The rearrangement joins TRBV29-1 to TRBJ2-7; 11 bases map to TRBD2. Trimming removed 4 bases from V and 4 bases from J; junction bases left unmatched: 6. The CDR3 runs to 14 residues. Germline V CDR1 and CDR2: SQVTM, ANQGSEA. The CDR3 bases are TGCAGCGTTGGTGGGGGGACTAGCGGATACGAGCAGTACTTC. Translation: CSVGGGTSGYEQYF.

This chain uses TRBV6-5 with TRBJ2-2, with D possibly TRBD1 on 6 matching bases. This CDR3 comprises 14 residues. CDR1 MNHEY and CDR2 SVGAGI come from the germline V gene. V lost 6 bases to trimming and J lost 2 bases, with 10 bases between them. CDR3 amino acids: CASSPGHNTGELFF. CDR3 nucleotides: TGTGCCAGCAGCCCGGGACACAACACCGGGGAGCTGTTTTTT.

About this clone itself: Distinct nucleotide sequences in the sample also encode this CDR3. CDR3 protein: CASSRGQQETQYF. In DNA form, the CDR3 reads TGCGCCAGCAGCAGGGGACAACAAGAGACCCAGTACTTC. The chain links TRBV4-3 to TRBJ2-5; the D gene is possibly TRBD1 (6 bases). CDR1 and CDR2 from the germline V gene are LGHNA and YSLEER. Deletions cut 5 bases from V and 2 bases from J, with 9 bases between. The CDR3 is 13 residues long.

About this clone itself: This sample also contains other DNA sequences that code for the same CDR3. This chain joins TRBV5-1 and TRBJ2-4, with TRBD1 matching 9 bases. This CDR3 is built from 14 residues. J gave up 7 bases and V 4 bases, and 6 bases lay outside the gene matches. Germline CDR1 is SGHRS and CDR2 is YFSETQ. CDR3 sequence reads: CASSPGQGRNIQYF. In DNA, the CDR3 is TGCGCCAGCAGCCCGGGACAGGGAAGGAACATTCAGTACTTC.

The chain uses TRBV28 and TRBJ2-7; TRBD2 matches at 7 bases. Trimming removed 3 bases from V and 1 base from J; junction bases left unmatched: 3. The germline CDR1 and CDR2 sequences are MDHEN and SYDVKM. The CDR3 is 14 amino acids. The CDR3 region is CASSLGAGSYEQYF. The CDR3 DNA follows: TGTGCCAGCAGTTTGGGAGCGGGATCCTACGAGCAGTACTTC.

The V call is TRBV4-2, the J call TRBJ1-1; 7 bases are shared with TRBD1. Germline V gene data show CDR1 as LGHNA and CDR2 as YNFKEQ. V lost 0 bases to trimming and J lost 1 base; unmatched junction nucleotides: 2. This CDR3 has 15 amino acids. The CDR3 loop reads CASSQEEGANTEAFF. CDR3 bases: TGTGCCAGCAGCCAAGAGGAGGGGGCGAACACTGAAGCTTTCTTT.

The rearrangement uses TRBV7-8 and TRBJ1-2, with no clear D. CDR1 and CDR2 (germline): SGHVS, FQNEAQ. The CDR3 is made up of 12 amino acids. V was shortened by 5 bases and J by 6 bases, with 10 bases between the two germline ends. Here the CDR3 reads CASSPTMDGYTF. The CDR3 nucleotides read TGTGCCAGCAGCCCTACTATGGATGGCTACACCTTC.

V is TRBV27 and J is TRBJ1-6; 8 bases map to TRBD1. The CDR3 is 15 amino acids. Trimming at V came to 6 bases and at J to 10 bases, leaving 11 bases not matched to a gene. Germline V lookup: CDR1 MNHEY, CDR2 SMNVEV (reference sequence). In DNA form, the CDR3 reads TGTGCCAGCAGACCCCAGACAGGGGTGAGCTCACCCCTCCACTTT. This translates into CASRPQTGVSSPLHF.

The chain has TRBV19 and TRBJ2-1, with 8 bases aligning to TRBD1. J gave up 6 bases and V 3 bases, and 7 bases lay outside the gene matches. Germline assignment: CDR1 LNHDA and CDR2 SQIVND (reference sequence). This CDR3 contains 15 residues. The CDR3 DNA reads TGTGCCAGTAGTATCAGGGGGCGCGGGGCCAATGAGCAGTTCTTC. Encoded protein: CASSIRGRGANEQFF.

The chain has TRBV28 and TRBJ1-5; TRBD1 matches 9 bases. The length of the CDR3 is 15 residues. Germline loops: CDR1 MDHEN, CDR2 SYDVKM. J lost 5 bases, V lost 5 bases, and 7 bases had no gene match. CDR3 nucleotide sequence: TGTGCCAGCAGTACCGAAACAGGGGGCTATCAGCCCCAGCATTTT. As protein: CASSTETGGYQPQHF.

This chain links TRBV6-6 with TRBJ1-4; D is perhaps TRBD1 (6 bases). V was cut by 2 bases and J by 7 bases, with 11 bases left in between. This CDR3 comprises 14 residues. Looked up from germline, CDR1 is MNHNY and CDR2 is SVGAGI (reference sequence). This chain's CDR3 is CASSYGQGTEKLFF. The CDR3 DNA is TGTGCCAGCAGTTACGGGCAGGGGACTGAAAAACTGTTTTTT.

CDR3 sequence (DNA): TGTGCCAGCAGTCAAGAAGGGAGCGGTTCACCCCTCCACTTT. This gives the protein CASSQEGSGSPLHF. J is TRBJ1-6 and V is TRBV2; D uncertain. Germline V gene lookup returns CDR1 SNHLY and CDR2 FYNNEI. This CDR3 has 14 amino acids. V was pared by 5 bases and J by 9 bases, with 14 bases between.

The chain joins TRBV19 to TRBJ1-1, with a possible D match to TRBD1 (6 bases). CDR3 length: 15 residues. Germline V gene lookup returns CDR1 LNHDA and CDR2 SQIVND (reference sequence). Trimming took 4 bases from V and 0 from J, leaving 12 bases between them. This CDR3 reads CASSKQGTVNTEAFF. The CDR3 bases are TGTGCCAGTAGTAAACAGGGTACGGTGAACACTGAAGCTTTCTTT.

This clone was picked up a small number of times. The chain employs TRBV7-9 and TRBJ2-7; possibly TRBD1 for D (7 bases). This CDR3 contains 12 residues. Deletions cut 5 bases from V and 7 bases from J, with 12 bases between. The germline gives CDR1 SEHNR, CDR2 FQNEAQ (reference sequence). Written as DNA, the CDR3 is TGTGCCAGCAGCCCACAGGGGAGGGAGCAGTACTTC. Protein: CASSPQGREQYF. Filled out from reference TRBV7-9 and TRBJ2-7, the complete variable domain reads DTGVSQNPRHKITKRGQNVTFRCDPISEHNRLYWYRQTLGQGPEFLTYFQNEAQLEKSRLLSDRFSAERPKGSFSTLEIQRTEQGDSAMYLCASSPQGREQYFGPGTRLTVT.

This rearrangement joins TRBV6-2 or TRBV6-3 to TRBJ1-6; 10 bases align to TRBD1. The germline gives CDR1 MNHEY, CDR2 SVGEGT. CDR3 size: 14 residues. The J segment lost 10 bases and the V segment lost 7 bases, leaving 7 bases of the junction unmatched. The CDR3: CASNPTGGGSPLHF. The CDR3 region has the DNA TGTGCCAGCAACCCGACAGGGGGCGGCTCACCCCTCCACTTT.

This clone has only a few counts. The gene calls are TRBV27 and TRBJ2-1, with 10 positions matching TRBD2. J lost 3 bases, V lost 4 bases, and 3 bases had no gene match. The CDR3 totals 15 residues. Per germline, CDR1 MNHEY and CDR2 SMNVEV (reference sequence). This CDR3 reads CASSSSGGFYNEQFF. CDR3 nucleotides: TGTGCCAGCAGTTCTAGCGGGGGTTTCTACAATGAGCAGTTCTTC.

In its sample, this clone was seen a few times. The chain carries TRBV24-1 and TRBJ2-3; 9 bases line up with TRBD1. V trimming: 9 bases; J trimming: 1 base; junction bases outside the gene matches: 4. This CDR3 comprises 14 residues. In germline, CDR1 is KGHDR, CDR2 SFDVKD. CDR3 sequence: CATSRTGGTDTQYF. CDR3 sequence (DNA): TGTGCCACCTCCAGGACAGGGGGCACAGATACGCAGTATTTT.

This chain uses TRBV29-1 with TRBJ1-1; D is possibly TRBD1 (6 bases). Germline V gene data show CDR1 as SQVTM and CDR2 as ANQGSEA. V was shortened by 7 bases and J by 3 bases, with 15 bases between the two germline ends. The CDR3 covers 13 residues. CDR3 bases: TGCAGCGCCGGAAGGGGGTCAGACACTGAAGCTTTCTTT. It encodes CSAGRGSDTEAFF.

This clone has only a few counts. The chain has TRBV6-6 and TRBJ1-1, with 10 bases identical to TRBD1. Losses at the gene ends were 2 bases for V and 5 bases for J; bases not matched to a gene: 2. The CDR3 consists of 14 residues. CDR1 and CDR2 (germline): MNHNY, SVGAGI (reference sequence). CDR3 sequence reads: CASSYGTGVTEAFF. As DNA, the CDR3 is TGTGCCAGCAGTTACGGGACAGGGGTGACTGAAGCTTTCTTT.

As for this clone: This same CDR3 is encoded by further DNA sequences in the sample. The chain employs TRBV5-1 and TRBJ2-3; 8 bases are shared with TRBD1. The CDR3 is made up of 16 amino acids. Per germline, CDR1 SGHRS and CDR2 YFSETQ. Trimming at V came to 0 bases and at J to 0 bases, leaving 3 bases not matched to a gene. The CDR3 DNA sequence: TGCGCCAGCAGCTTGGCCTCAGGGGGCAGCACAGATACGCAGTATTTT. Amino acids: CASSLASGGSTDTQYF. Looking up the rest from reference TRBV5-1 and TRBJ2-3 gives the full variable domain: KAGVTQTPRYLIKTRGQQVTLSCSPISGHRSVSWYQQTPGQGLQFLFEYFSETQRNKGNFPGRFSGRQFSNSRSEMNVSTLELGDSALYLCASSLASGGSTDTQYFGPGTRLTVL.

This rearrangement joins TRBV5-8 to TRBJ2-3, with TRBD2 identical over 7 bases. The CDR3 totals 14 residues. Germline CDR1 reads SGHTS; CDR2 reads YDEGEE. V was pared by 6 bases and J by 0 bases, with 4 bases of the junction left unmatched. In nucleotides, the CDR3 is TGTGCCAGCACCCGCGGGGGAAGCACAGATACGCAGTATTTT. Amino acids: CASTRGGSTDTQYF.

The chain joins TRBV7-2 to TRBJ2-5; D unclear. V lost 1 base to trimming and J lost 2 bases, with 8 bases between them. The CDR3 has 14 residues. Germline V gene lookup returns CDR1 SGHTA and CDR2 FQGNSA. The CDR3 coding sequence is TGTGCCAGCAGCTTAGATCTCGTGCAAGAGACCCAGTACTTC. Translated: CASSLDLVQETQYF.

The V call is TRBV6-5, the J call TRBJ2-2; D is possibly TRBD2 (6 bases). Trimming stripped 4 bases from V and 7 bases from J, with 10 bases between. This CDR3 comprises 13 residues. CDR1 MNHEY and CDR2 SVGAGI come from the germline V gene. The CDR3 DNA is TGTGCCAGCAGTTCCTGGCGGGGCGGGGAGCTGTTTTTT. This gives the protein CASSSWRGGELFF.

V usage is TRBV3-1 (or the pseudogene TRBV3-2) and J usage is TRBJ2-1, with 12 bases lining up with TRBD2. Germline lookup yields CDR1 LGHDT and CDR2 YNNKEL (reference sequence). Unmatched junction bases numbered 7, after V lost 0 bases and J lost 7 bases. The CDR3 is 17 residues long. This CDR3 reads CASSQEVLAGGGNEQFF. CDR3 DNA sequence: TGTGCCAGCAGCCAAGAGGTACTAGCGGGGGGTGGGAATGAGCAGTTCTTC.

The chain recombines TRBV28 with TRBJ1-5; 9 nucleotides match TRBD1. CDR1 is MDHEN and CDR2 is SYDVKM in the germline V gene. CDR3 length: 18 residues. V was clipped by 5 bases and J by 2 bases; unmatched bases: 13. CDR3 nucleotide sequence: TGTGCCAGCAGTGCAGATATACAGGGGGCCCGAGGCAATCAGCCCCAGCATTTT. It translates to CASSADIQGARGNQPQHF.

This chain connects TRBV28 to TRBJ1-3, with unresolved D. V lost 8 bases to trimming and J lost 0 bases, with 11 bases between them. The CDR3 is 14 amino acids. Germline values: CDR1 MDHEN, CDR2 SYDVKM. The CDR3 protein is CASGEALSGNTIYF. The CDR3 DNA is TGTGCCAGCGGGGAGGCGCTCTCTGGAAACACCATATATTTT.

The chain combines TRBV29-1 with TRBJ1-1; 7 bases fit TRBD1. V gave up 5 bases and J gave up 5 bases; unmatched junction bases: 8. The germline gives CDR1 SQVTM, CDR2 ANQGSEA. The CDR3 length is 13 residues. The CDR3 coding sequence is TGCAGCGTTAAGACCGGGACAGTTACTGAAGCTTTCTTT. Amino acids: CSVKTGTVTEAFF.

This rearrangement joins TRBV19 to TRBJ2-5, with D possibly being TRBD1 (6 bases). V lost 6 bases to trimming and J lost 0 bases, with 8 bases between them. Germline CDR1 and CDR2: LNHDA and SQIVND (reference sequence). The CDR3 is made up of 13 amino acids. This CDR3 reads CASRTGNQETQYF. CDR3 coding DNA: TGTGCCAGTAGAACAGGGAACCAAGAGACCCAGTACTTC.

Only a few counts were recorded for this clone. The chain has TRBV28 and TRBJ2-5, with TRBD1 identical over 7 bases. CDR1 and CDR2 (germline): MDHEN, SYDVKM. With V trimmed by 8 bases and J by 5 bases, 8 bases remained unmatched. The CDR3 length is 13 residues. CDR3 protein: CASGYRGRETQYF. DNA for the CDR3: TGTGCCAGCGGATACAGGGGTCGGGAGACCCAGTACTTC.